The 27 T cell receptor beta chains below all came from one sample that was sequenced in a study of PD-L1 blockade in urothelial cancer. Time point: pretreatment peripheral blood. The assay was immunoSEQ multiplex PCR, and TCRdb's table has in-frame clones only and misses some. The data show tens of thousands of clones, approximately 86% seen once. This specimen was PBMCs, taken around atezolizumab (anti-PD-L1) treatment. The source is a man in his sixties with urothelial cancer.

This sequence joins TRBV5-6 and TRBJ2-3, with 7 bases that match TRBD2. V lost 1 base and J lost 1; bases outside the gene matches: 3. Germline V gene data show CDR1 as SGHDT and CDR2 as YYEEEE. This CDR3 has 15 residues. This CDR3 reads CASSLTSARTDTQYF. CDR3 nucleotides: TGTGCCAGCAGCTTGACTAGCGCCCGCACAGATACGCAGTATTTT.

The rearrangement joins TRBV30 to TRBJ1-2; D perhaps matches TRBD1 (5 bases). This CDR3 is 13 amino acids long. Trimming took off 3 bases at V and 3 bases at J, with 11 bases between the two ends. From germline, CDR1 is GTSNPN and CDR2 SVGIG (reference sequence). This CDR3 is CAWSLRVDYGYTF. CDR3 bases: TGTGCCTGGAGCCTCAGGGTAGACTATGGCTACACCTTC.

The chain has TRBV25-1 and TRBJ2-7, with D possibly being TRBD2 (5 bases). In germline, CDR1 is MGHDK, CDR2 SYGVNS. The CDR3 length is 13 residues. V lost 7 bases to trimming and J lost 3 bases, with 13 bases between them. DNA for the CDR3: TGTGCCAGCACCCCGGCGGGCCTCTACGAGCAGTACTTC. Translating it yields CASTPAGLYEQYF.

This clone appeared once. V gene TRBV27 combines with J gene TRBJ2-2; D not certain. This CDR3 has 13 amino acids. The V gene lost 5 bases and the J gene lost 2 bases, with 6 bases spanning the gap. The V gene's germline CDR1 is MNHEY and CDR2 SMNVEV (reference sequence). The CDR3 nucleotides are TGTGCCAGCAGTAAAGCAAACACCGGGGAGCTGTTTTTT. This codes for CASSKANTGELFF.

The rearrangement joins TRBV29-1 to TRBJ2-3; D perhaps matches TRBD1 (5 bases). Trimming removed 6 bases at V and 6 bases at J, with 16 bases between. This CDR3 spans 13 amino acids. CDR1 and CDR2 (germline): SQVTM, ANQGSEA. In DNA, the CDR3 is TGCAGCGTACACAGGACCACTGGGGATACGCAGTATTTT. Translating it yields CSVHRTTGDTQYF.

The chain is built from TRBV5-1 and TRBJ2-5; 11 positions match TRBD2. V lost 4 bases, J lost 4 bases, and 9 bases stayed unmatched. The CDR3 is 16 amino acids. CDR1 SGHRS and CDR2 YFSETQ come from the germline V gene. CDR3 sequence reads: CASSGELAGVGETQYF. The CDR3 nucleotides read TGCGCCAGCAGCGGGGAACTAGCGGGAGTAGGAGAGACCCAGTACTTC.

The rearrangement uses TRBV19 and TRBJ1-4, with D possibly being TRBD1 (6 bases). V lost 4 bases, J lost 0 bases, and 9 bases lay in between. Germline lookup yields CDR1 LNHDA and CDR2 SQIVND (reference sequence). The CDR3 is 15 residues long. The CDR3 loop is CASSRQETTNEKLFF. In nucleotides, the CDR3 is TGTGCCAGTAGTAGACAGGAAACAACTAATGAAAAACTGTTTTTT.

The CDR3 here is CASSQDYQGGNAEAFF. The CDR3 DNA reads TGTGCCAGCAGCCAAGATTATCAGGGAGGTAACGCTGAAGCTTTCTTT. This chain connects TRBV4-2 to TRBJ1-1; a possible D gene is TRBD1 (5 bases). Trimming shortened V by 0 bases and J by 6 bases, and 17 bases separated the two germline ends. Germline CDR1 LGHNA, CDR2 YNFKEQ. The CDR3 length is 16 residues.

The CDR3: CASRLDRASGNTIYF. DNA of the CDR3: TGTGCCAGCAGATTGGACAGGGCGTCTGGAAACACCATATATTTT. The chain recombines TRBV7-9 with TRBJ1-3, with 8 nucleotides matching TRBD1. Per germline, CDR1 SEHNR and CDR2 FQNEAQ (reference sequence). This CDR3 spans 15 amino acids. J was trimmed by 1 base and V by 6 bases; bases with no gene match: 5.

This clone was counted only a few times. The chain joins TRBV19 to TRBJ2-7, with TRBD2 matching 7 bases. CDR1 is LNHDA and CDR2 is SQIVND in the germline V gene (reference sequence). The CDR3 runs 14 residues. Trimming at V came to 6 bases and at J to 6 bases, leaving 11 bases not matched to a gene. The CDR3 loop reads CASSPAGRFSEQYF. DNA of the CDR3: TGTGCCAGTAGCCCAGCGGGGAGGTTTTCCGAGCAGTACTTC.

The rearrangement uses TRBV13 and TRBJ2-7; perhaps TRBD2 as D (6 bases). Trimming left V 6 bases short and J 1 base short, with 19 bases between. The germline V gene encodes CDR1 PRHDT and CDR2 FYEKMQ (reference sequence). The CDR3 contains 16 residues. This CDR3 reads CASSRDSQLGSYEQYF. The CDR3 DNA follows: TGTGCCAGCAGTCGGGACTCCCAGTTAGGTTCCTACGAGCAGTACTTC.

The chain recombines TRBV6-6 with TRBJ2-1, with D perhaps matching TRBD1 (6 bases). The V end was cut by 6 bases, the J end by 2 bases, with 17 bases between. The CDR3 totals 16 residues. Germline V gene sequence: CDR1 MNHNY, CDR2 SVGAGI (reference sequence). Here the CDR3 DNA reads TGTGCCAGCAGCCACCTTGCACAGGGTCCCTACAATGAGCAGTTCTTC. Protein sequence: CASSHLAQGPYNEQFF.

There are a few counts of this clone. This rearrangement joins TRBV7-2 to TRBJ2-7; D is possibly TRBD1 (6 bases). The CDR3 runs 14 residues. Between the trimmed V and J ends, which lost 8 bases and 6 bases, there was a span of 20 bases. Germline V gene sequence: CDR1 SGHTA, CDR2 FQGNSA. The CDR3 reads CASGFRGNGVEQYF. The CDR3 DNA is TGTGCCAGCGGATTTAGGGGGAATGGAGTCGAGCAGTACTTC. Based on the CDR3 plus reference TRBV7-2 and TRBJ2-7, the full variable domain is GAGVSQSPSNKVTEKGKDVELRCDPISGHTALYWYRQSLGQGLEFLIYFQGNSAPDKSGLPSDRFSAERTGGSVSTLTIQRTQQEDSAVYLCASGFRGNGVEQYFGPGTRLTVT.

The rearrangement joins TRBV10-3 to TRBJ2-7; 7 bases are shared with TRBD2. The CDR3 extends over 14 amino acids. Trimming removed 6 bases from V and 3 bases from J; junction bases left unmatched: 8. The germline V gene encodes CDR1 ENHRY and CDR2 SYGVKD. The CDR3 loop reads CAISPSGENYEQYF. CDR3 nucleotide sequence: TGTGCCATCAGCCCCAGCGGGGAGAACTACGAGCAGTACTTC.

This rearrangement joins TRBV6-5 to TRBJ1-2; D not resolved. The ends were cut back, 0 bases at V and 4 bases at J, with 9 bases in the middle. Germline V lookup: CDR1 MNHEY, CDR2 SVGAGI. CDR3 length equals 14 residues. The DNA for the CDR3 is TGTGCCAGCAGTTACTCGAGAGGCAGCTATGGCTACACCTTC. Translated: CASSYSRGSYGYTF.

This chain links TRBV4-2 with TRBJ1-3, with a possible D match to TRBD1 (5 bases). V gave up 2 bases and J gave up 0 bases, with 14 bases separating them. Germline V gene sequence: CDR1 LGHNA, CDR2 YNFKEQ. The CDR3 consists of 17 residues. DNA of the CDR3: TGTGCCAGCAGCCAACGGACGCAGGGCTACTCTGGAAACACCATATATTTT. Its translation: CASSQRTQGYSGNTIYF.

This clone was detected only once. The rearrangement uses TRBV4-2 and TRBJ2-5; D perhaps matches TRBD1 (5 bases). Germline V lookup: CDR1 LGHNA, CDR2 YNFKEQ. The CDR3 extends over 14 amino acids. V was shortened by 0 bases and J by 4 bases, with 9 bases between the two germline ends. Here the CDR3 DNA reads TGTGCCAGCAGCCAAGAAGGGGTAGGAGAGACCCAGTACTTC. This sequence encodes CASSQEGVGETQYF.

J is TRBJ2-7 and V is TRBV11-2; 7 nucleotides agree with TRBD2. The CDR3 sequence is 16 residues long. With V trimmed by 3 bases and J by 1 base, 9 bases remained unmatched. Looked up from germline, CDR1 is SGHAT and CDR2 is FQNNGV. CDR3 amino acids: CASSFLSGRGSYEQYF. In DNA form, the CDR3 reads TGTGCCAGCAGCTTCCTCTCTGGGCGGGGGTCCTACGAGCAGTACTTC.

This chain connects TRBV5-4 to TRBJ2-3; TRBD1 agrees at 7 bases. The CDR3 contains 16 residues. J gave up 2 bases and V 0 bases, and 6 bases lay outside the gene matches. CDR1 SGHNT and CDR2 YYREEE come from the germline V gene (reference sequence). Written as DNA, the CDR3 is TGTGCCAGCAGCTTGGGGTTAGACAGGGCCACAGATACGCAGTATTTT. Translation: CASSLGLDRATDTQYF.

V is TRBV19 and J is TRBJ1-5; perhaps TRBD1 as D (5 bases). This CDR3 has 15 residues. Germline CDR1 is LNHDA and CDR2 is SQIVND (reference sequence). V lost 6 bases and J 0 bases, leaving 12 bases between the germline ends. CDR3 amino acids: CASSDRGYSNQPQHF. CDR3 nucleotide sequence: TGTGCCAGTAGCGATCGGGGGTATAGCAATCAGCCCCAGCATTTT. The complete variable domain, with remaining parts taken from reference TRBV19 and TRBJ1-5, reads DGGITQSPKYLFRKEGQNVTLSCEQNLNHDAMYWYRQDPGQGLRLIYYSQIVNDFQKGDIAEGYSVSREKKESFPLTVTSAQKNPTAFYLCASSDRGYSNQPQHFGDGTRLSIL.

This chain links TRBV7-3 with TRBJ2-3; 12 bases are shared with TRBD1. Germline CDR1 and CDR2: SGHTA and FQGTGA. The V gene end was trimmed by 0 bases and the J gene end by 6 bases; junction bases not matched to a gene: 4. This CDR3 has 16 residues. The DNA for the CDR3 is TGTGCCAGCAGCTTAACGGGACAGGGGGCAGTGGATACGCAGTATTTT. Amino acids: CASSLTGQGAVDTQYF.

The V call is TRBV19, the J call TRBJ1-2, with 7 bases matching TRBD1. The trim removed 7 bases at V and 7 bases at J, leaving 9 bases unmatched. The CDR3 length is 13 residues. In germline, CDR1 is LNHDA, CDR2 SQIVND (reference sequence). CDR3 nucleotides: TGTGCCAGTAAGGAGGGGGCTCTCGCTGGCTACACCTTC. This encodes CASKEGALAGYTF.

V and J are TRBV6-4 and TRBJ1-6; D might be TRBD1 (5 bases). Germline lookup yields CDR1 MRHNA and CDR2 SNTAGT. This CDR3 is 15 amino acids long. Trimming removed 3 bases from V and 3 bases from J, with 9 bases in between. CDR3 DNA sequence: TGTGCCAGCAGTGAAGCGGGGCTCTATAATTCACCCCTCCACTTT. This gives the protein CASSEAGLYNSPLHF.

The CDR3 DNA is TGTGCCAGCAGCTCGAACAGGGCGATGAACACTGAAGCTTTCTTT. Protein: CASSSNRAMNTEAFF. The rearrangement joins TRBV7-2 to TRBJ1-1; maybe TRBD1 (6 bases). V lost 4 bases, J lost 0 bases, and 12 bases lay in between. The germline V gene has CDR1 SGHTA and CDR2 FQGNSA. The CDR3 sequence is 15 residues long.

CDR3 sequence (DNA): TGTGCCTGGAGGCGCCCTGGACAGGGTTATGGCTACACCTTC. Amino acid sequence: CAWRRPGQGYGYTF. The chain uses TRBV30 and TRBJ1-2; TRBD1 matches at 8 bases. With V trimmed by 3 bases and J by 5 bases, 8 bases remained unmatched. Germline CDR1 is GTSNPN and CDR2 is SVGIG (reference sequence). This CDR3 region has 14 residues. Supplemented by reference TRBV30 and TRBJ1-2, the full variable domain reads SQTIHQWPATLVQPVGSPLSLECTVEGTSNPNLYWYRQAAGRGLQLLFYSVGIGQISSEVPQNLSASRPQDRQFILSSKKLLLSDSGFYLCAWRRPGQGYGYTFGSGTRLTVV.

Many counts were recorded for this clone. The chain carries TRBV6-4 and TRBJ1-1; D gene unclear. Germline CDR1 and CDR2: MRHNA and SNTAGT. CDR3 length: 13 residues. V was trimmed by 3 bases and J by 5 bases, leaving 10 bases between them. The CDR3 loop is CASSERVETEAFF. CDR3 DNA sequence: TGTGCCAGCAGTGAGCGGGTGGAGACTGAAGCTTTCTTT.

Note on this clone: Additional DNA sequences in this sample encode the identical CDR3. The chain joins TRBV29-1 to TRBJ2-7, with D possibly TRBD2 on 6 matching bases. Trimming took 3 bases from V and 6 from J, leaving 9 bases between them. The CDR3 sequence is 11 residues long. Germline V gives CDR1 SQVTM, CDR2 ANQGSEA. The CDR3 here is CSVEGAGEQYF. The CDR3 nucleotides are TGCAGCGTTGAGGGAGCGGGCGAGCAGTACTTC.